The 15 T cell receptor beta chains given below trace back to one sample, sequenced in a study of blood T cell repertoires in COVID-19. The assay was immunoSEQ multiplex PCR, and TCRdb's table has in-frame clones only and misses some. This sample has some 50,000 clones, with approximately 82% found just once. Sample: peripheral blood. The source is a human donor in a cohort sampled during active COVID-19.

V and J are TRBV6-5 and TRBJ1-1; possible D gene TRBD1, 5 bases. The CDR3 is 16 residues long. V lost 4 bases, J lost 1 base, and 16 bases lay in between. Germline lookup yields CDR1 MNHEY and CDR2 SVGAGI. The CDR3 region is CASSLGGGGANTEAFF. CDR3 bases: TGTGCCAGCAGTTTGGGGGGGGGAGGGGCGAACACTGAAGCTTTCTTT.

This clone was recorded a few times. The rearrangement joins TRBV4-1 to TRBJ1-5; tentatively, D is TRBD1 (5 bases). CDR3 length equals 15 residues. V lost 1 base, J lost 1 base, and 8 bases lay in between. CDR1 MGHRA and CDR2 YSYEKL come from the germline V gene. This CDR3 reads CASSQVRGSNQPQHF. The CDR3 DNA reads TGCGCCAGCAGCCAAGTACGGGGGAGCAATCAGCCCCAGCATTTT.

V usage is TRBV30 and J usage is TRBJ2-5; 13 nucleotides match TRBD2. The CDR3 length is 15 residues. J gave up 4 bases and V 5 bases, and 7 bases lay outside the gene matches. Germline CDR1 and CDR2: GTSNPN and SVGIG (reference sequence). The CDR3 region has the DNA TGTGCCTGGGACGGACTAGCGGGAGTTCGAGAGACCCAGTACTTC. This encodes CAWDGLAGVRETQYF.

The rearrangement links TRBV18 to TRBJ2-2; D is perhaps TRBD1 (6 bases). Germline-derived CDR1 and CDR2 are KGHSH and LQKENI. This CDR3 region has 15 residues. The V end lost 1 base, the J end lost 3 bases, and 9 bases lay between the germline ends. The CDR3, as DNA: TGTGCCAGCTCACCACTTGGACAGTACACCGGGGAGCTGTTTTTT. Translated, it gives CASSPLGQYTGELFF.

The V and J genes are TRBV2 and TRBJ2-7; 8 bases agree with TRBD2. V shed 6 bases, J shed 1 base, and the junction held 8 bases outside the gene matches. In germline, CDR1 is SNHLY, CDR2 FYNNEI. The CDR3 totals 15 residues. DNA of the CDR3: TGTGCCAGCAGCCTACTTAGCGGGACGTCCTACGAGCAGTACTTC. This gives the protein CASSLLSGTSYEQYF.

This chain connects TRBV18 to TRBJ1-1; 8 positions agree with TRBD1. This CDR3 comprises 15 residues. Germline V gene lookup returns CDR1 KGHSH and CDR2 LQKENI. Trimming cost V 5 bases and J 4 bases; bases outside gene matches: 9. The CDR3 loop reads CASSMSGDRGTEAFF. The CDR3 bases are TGTGCCAGCTCAATGTCGGGCGACAGGGGCACTGAAGCTTTCTTT.

The V call is TRBV14, the J call TRBJ2-2; D is possibly TRBD2 (5 bases). The length of the CDR3 is 15 residues. Trimming took off 1 base at V and 4 bases at J, with 10 bases between the two ends. Germline V gene lookup returns CDR1 SGHDN and CDR2 FVKESK. The CDR3 DNA reads as TGTGCCAGCAGCCAAGTAGGAGCGGCCACCGGGGAGCTGTTTTTT. Its protein product is CASSQVGAATGELFF. The full variable domain, rest sourced from reference TRBV14 and TRBJ2-2, is EAGVTQFPSHSVIEKGQTVTLRCDPISGHDNLYWYRRVMGKEIKFLLHFVKESKQDESGMPNNRFLAERTGGTYSTLKVQPAELEDSGVYFCASSQVGAATGELFFGEGSRLTVL.

The V gene is TRBV5-4, the J gene TRBJ1-2, with a weak D call TRBD1 (6 bases). V gave up 4 bases and J gave up 3 bases, with 13 bases separating them. The CDR3 contains 14 residues. CDR1 SGHNT and CDR2 YYREEE come from the germline V gene (reference sequence). The CDR3 DNA reads TGTGCCAGCAGCCCGGACAGCCAGCACTATGGCTACACCTTC. It is translated as CASSPDSQHYGYTF.

This clone was detected a few times. The V gene is TRBV11-3, the J gene TRBJ2-1, with D possibly matching TRBD2 (5 bases). Germline V gene lookup returns CDR1 SGHNT and CDR2 YENEEA. With 4 bases removed from V and 3 bases from J, the gap between germline ends came to 7 bases. This CDR3 has 13 residues. CDR3 nucleotide sequence: TGTGCCAGCAGCTCGACTAACTACAATGAGCAGTTCTTC. This translates into CASSSTNYNEQFF.

This clone was recorded once. This chain connects TRBV2 to TRBJ1-3; tentative D call: TRBD1 (5 bases). The CDR3 extends over 16 amino acids. The V gene's germline CDR1 is SNHLY and CDR2 FYNNEI. V gave up 6 bases and J gave up 3 bases, with 18 bases separating them. CDR3 amino acids: CASRTRRGSGGNTIYF. The CDR3 nucleotides read TGTGCCAGCAGAACAAGGCGGGGGAGCGGTGGAAACACCATATATTTT.

J is TRBJ1-3 and V is TRBV4-2; 10 bases are shared with TRBD1. Germline V lookup: CDR1 LGHNA, CDR2 YNFKEQ. The CDR3 totals 16 residues. Unmatched junction bases numbered 5, after V lost 4 bases and J lost 2 bases. The CDR3 region is CASSRDRGAPGNTIYF. The CDR3 bases are TGTGCCAGCAGCCGGGACAGGGGCGCACCTGGAAACACCATATATTTT.

Written as DNA, the CDR3 is TGTGCCAGCAGCCGTGACAGGAACACTGAAGCTTTCTTT. It specifies CASSRDRNTEAFF. This chain connects TRBV7-6 to TRBJ1-1, with D tentatively TRBD1 (5 bases). The CDR3 covers 13 residues. Trimming took off 5 bases at V and 1 base at J, with 8 bases between the two ends. CDR1 is SGHVS and CDR2 is FNYEAQ in the germline V gene.

As DNA, the CDR3 is TGTGCCAGCAGTCTTAGGACAGTCACAGATACGCAGTATTTT. This translates into CASSLRTVTDTQYF. The genes are TRBV13 and TRBJ2-3, with D tentatively TRBD1 (6 bases). In germline, CDR1 is PRHDT, CDR2 FYEKMQ (reference sequence). V lost 6 bases, J lost 2 bases, and 12 bases lay in between. The CDR3 is 14 amino acids.

The J gene is TRBJ2-7, the V gene TRBV6-5; a possible D gene is TRBD2 (6 bases). CDR3 length equals 15 residues. Trimming cost V 3 bases and J 3 bases, with 15 bases left between them. Per germline, CDR1 MNHEY and CDR2 SVGAGI. CDR3 DNA: TGTGCCAGCAGTTATGGGGGAGGTCCTCTCTACGAGCAGTACTTC. It yields the protein CASSYGGGPLYEQYF.

This chain connects TRBV6-2 or TRBV6-3 to TRBJ1-4; no reliable D call. Germline V gene lookup returns CDR1 MNHEY and CDR2 SVGEGT. Trimming cost V 2 bases and J 1 base, with 8 bases left between them. The CDR3 has 15 residues. The CDR3 here is CASSYAGGTNEKLFF. In DNA, the CDR3 is TGTGCCAGCAGTTACGCCGGCGGAACTAATGAAAAACTGTTTTTT.